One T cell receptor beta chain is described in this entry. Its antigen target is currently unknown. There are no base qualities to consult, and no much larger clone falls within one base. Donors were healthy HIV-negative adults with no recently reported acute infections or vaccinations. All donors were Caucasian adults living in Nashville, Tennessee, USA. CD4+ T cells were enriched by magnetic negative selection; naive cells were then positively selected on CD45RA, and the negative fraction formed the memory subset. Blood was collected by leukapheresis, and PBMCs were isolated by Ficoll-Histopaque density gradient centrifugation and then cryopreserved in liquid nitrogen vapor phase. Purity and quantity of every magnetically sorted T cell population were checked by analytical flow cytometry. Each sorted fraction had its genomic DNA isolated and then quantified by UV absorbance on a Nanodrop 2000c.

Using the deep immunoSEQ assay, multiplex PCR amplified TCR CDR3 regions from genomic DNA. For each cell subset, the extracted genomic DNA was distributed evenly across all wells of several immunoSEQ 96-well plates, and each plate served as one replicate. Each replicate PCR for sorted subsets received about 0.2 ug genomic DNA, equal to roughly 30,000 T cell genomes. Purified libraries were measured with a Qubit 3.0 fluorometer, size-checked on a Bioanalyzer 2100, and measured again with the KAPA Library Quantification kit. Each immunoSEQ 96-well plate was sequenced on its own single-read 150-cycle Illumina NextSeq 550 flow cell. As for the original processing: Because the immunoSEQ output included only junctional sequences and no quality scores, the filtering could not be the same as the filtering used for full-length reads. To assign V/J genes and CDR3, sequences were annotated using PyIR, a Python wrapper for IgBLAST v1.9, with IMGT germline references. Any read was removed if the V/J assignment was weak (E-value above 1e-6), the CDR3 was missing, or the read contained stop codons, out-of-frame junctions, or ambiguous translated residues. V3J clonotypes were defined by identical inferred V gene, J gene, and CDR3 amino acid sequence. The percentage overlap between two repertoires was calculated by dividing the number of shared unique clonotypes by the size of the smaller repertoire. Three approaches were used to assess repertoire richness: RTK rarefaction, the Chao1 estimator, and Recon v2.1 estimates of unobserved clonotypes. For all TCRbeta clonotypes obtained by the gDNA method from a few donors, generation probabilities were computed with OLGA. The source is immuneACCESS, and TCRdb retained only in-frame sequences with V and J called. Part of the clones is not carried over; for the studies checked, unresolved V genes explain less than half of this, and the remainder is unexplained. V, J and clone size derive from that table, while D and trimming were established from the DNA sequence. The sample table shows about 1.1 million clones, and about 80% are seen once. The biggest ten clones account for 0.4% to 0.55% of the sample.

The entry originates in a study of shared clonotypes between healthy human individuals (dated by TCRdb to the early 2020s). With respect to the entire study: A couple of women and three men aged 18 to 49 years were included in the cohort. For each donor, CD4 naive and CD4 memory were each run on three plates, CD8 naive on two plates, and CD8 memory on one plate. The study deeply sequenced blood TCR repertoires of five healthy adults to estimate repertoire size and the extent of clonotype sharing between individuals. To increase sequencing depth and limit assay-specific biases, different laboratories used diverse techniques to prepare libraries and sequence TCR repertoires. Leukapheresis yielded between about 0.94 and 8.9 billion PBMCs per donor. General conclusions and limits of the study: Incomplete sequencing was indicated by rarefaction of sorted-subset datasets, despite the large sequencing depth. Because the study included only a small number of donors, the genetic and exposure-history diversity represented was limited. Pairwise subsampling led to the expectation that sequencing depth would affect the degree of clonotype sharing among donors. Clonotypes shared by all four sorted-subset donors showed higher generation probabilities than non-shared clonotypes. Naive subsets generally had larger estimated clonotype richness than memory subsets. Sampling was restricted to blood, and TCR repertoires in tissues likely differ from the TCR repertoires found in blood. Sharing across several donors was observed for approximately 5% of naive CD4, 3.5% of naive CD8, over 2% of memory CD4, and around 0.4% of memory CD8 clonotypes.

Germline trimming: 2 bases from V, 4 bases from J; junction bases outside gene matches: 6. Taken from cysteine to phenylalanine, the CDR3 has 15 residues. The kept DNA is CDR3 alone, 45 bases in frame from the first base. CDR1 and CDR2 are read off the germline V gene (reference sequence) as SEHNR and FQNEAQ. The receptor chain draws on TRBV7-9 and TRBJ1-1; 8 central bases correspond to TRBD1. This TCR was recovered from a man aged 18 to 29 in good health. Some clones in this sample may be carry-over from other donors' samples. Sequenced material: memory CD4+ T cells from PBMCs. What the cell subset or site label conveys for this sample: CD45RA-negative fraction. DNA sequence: TGTGCCAGCAGCTTACAGGGGGCCAAGGCCACTGAAGCTTTCTTT. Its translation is CASSLQGAKATEAFF.